One and the same sample provided the 7 T cell receptor beta chains below, sequenced in a study of blood T cell repertoires in COVID-19. The protocol was immunoSEQ multiplex PCR, while the TCRdb copy is restricted to in-frame clones and leaves out a portion. In the table there are roughly 42,000 clones, 70% to 90% of which are singletons. The specimen sequenced was peripheral blood. Receptor source: a human donor in a cohort sampled during active COVID-19.

V gene TRBV4-3 combines with J gene TRBJ2-1, with a tentative D call TRBD1 (6 bases). Germline CDR1 and CDR2: LGHNA and YSLEER. V was pared by 1 base and J by 9 bases, with 13 bases between. The CDR3 is made up of 14 amino acids. This CDR3 reads CASSQASAQGEQFF. The CDR3 coding sequence is TGCGCCAGCAGCCAAGCTTCCGCACAGGGTGAGCAGTTCTTC.

The chain is built from TRBV12-3 or TRBV12-4 and TRBJ1-1; possible D gene TRBD1, 6 bases. Trimming took 5 bases from V and 1 from J, leaving 8 bases between them. The length of the CDR3 is 13 residues. The CDR3 coding sequence is TGTGCCAGCAGTCCCAGGGGGAACACTGAAGCTTTCTTT. Its translation: CASSPRGNTEAFF.

Sample share makes this clone medium-sized. One end of the junction does not line up with germline, which may come from a read error. The chain is built from TRBV5-1 and TRBJ2-7; 9 positions match TRBD2. The germline V gene has CDR1 SGHRS and CDR2 YFSETQ. The CDR3 is made up of 15 amino acids. CDR3 sequence (DNA): TGCGCCAGCAGCTCCACCGGGACTAGCTCCGACGAGCAGTACTTC. Amino acid sequence: CASSSTGTSSDEQYF.

This clone has only one observation. CDR3 sequence: CASSLLSGGSYTGELFF. The CDR3 region has the DNA TGTGCCAGCAGCTTACTGAGCGGGGGGTCGTACACCGGGGAGCTGTTTTTT. The chain is built from TRBV7-2 and TRBJ2-2, with 9 nucleotides matching TRBD2. This CDR3 has 17 amino acids. Germline trimming cut 2 bases from V and 3 bases from J; bases unmatched to any gene: 7. CDR1 and CDR2 from the germline V gene are SGHTA and FQGNSA.

This clone came up a few times. The gene calls are TRBV5-1 and TRBJ1-1; 8 positions agree with TRBD1. The trim removed 2 bases at V and 3 bases at J, leaving 6 bases unmatched. CDR1 is SGHRS, CDR2 YFSETQ, per germline. CDR3 length: 15 residues. The CDR3, as DNA: TGCGCCAGCAGCTTAGACAGGGGAGGACACACTGAAGCTTTCTTT. Its protein is CASSLDRGGHTEAFF.

The chain couples TRBV28 to TRBJ2-1, with 8 bases identical to TRBD1. CDR3 size: 14 residues. V shed 3 bases, J shed 4 bases, and the junction held 2 bases outside the gene matches. Germline values: CDR1 MDHEN, CDR2 SYDVKM. The DNA of the CDR3 is TGTGCCAGCAGTTTCCAGGGGGCTTACAATGAGCAGTTCTTC. It translates to CASSFQGAYNEQFF. Drawing the rest from reference TRBV28 and TRBJ2-1, the complete variable domain is DVKVTQSSRYLVKRTGEKVFLECVQDMDHENMFWYRQDPGLGLRLIYFSYDVKMKEKGDIPEGYSVSREKKERFSLILESASTNQTSMYLCASSFQGAYNEQFFGPGTRLTVL.

This rearrangement joins TRBV6-5 to TRBJ1-2, with TRBD1 matching 9 bases. CDR3 length equals 15 residues. Germline V lookup: CDR1 MNHEY, CDR2 SVGAGI. The V gene end was trimmed by 6 bases and the J gene end by 2 bases; junction bases not matched to a gene: 7. The CDR3 region is CASSAGTGSNYGYTF. The DNA of the CDR3 is TGTGCCAGCAGCGCCGGGACAGGGTCAAACTATGGCTACACCTTC.